This is a list of T cell receptor beta chains from one sample in a study of glioma-infiltrating T cells after dendritic cell vaccination. Profiled with immunoSEQ multiplex PCR; TCRdb holds only in-frame clones, not every one. The sample records about 95,000 clones, 85% being singletons. The sequenced sample was blood, obtained before dendritic cell vaccination. The receptors shown here come from a human donor with glioblastoma. The CDR3 runs from the conserved cysteine through the conserved F or W. The D gene is left open where the match is weak. The size field is filled for only some rows; it gives once, few, many or a size class.

J gene: TRBJ1-1; D gene: NA; V gene: TRBV7-3; clone size: NA; CDR3 protein: CASSSGAEAFF; CDR3 DNA: TGTGCCAGCAGCTCGGGAGCTGAAGCTTTCTTT
J gene: TRBJ2-5; D gene: NA; V gene: TRBV11-2; clone size: few; CDR3 protein: CASSFGARQETQYF; CDR3 DNA: TGTGCCAGCAGCTTTGGGGCTCGCCAAGAGACCCAGTACTTC
J gene: TRBJ2-7; D gene: TRBD2; V gene: TRBV19; clone size: NA; CDR3 protein: CASSIGGSSYEQYF; CDR3 DNA: TGTGCCAGTAGTATAGGCGGGAGCTCCTACGAGCAGTACTTC
J gene: TRBJ2-5; D gene: NA; V gene: TRBV19; clone size: NA; CDR3 protein: CASSDWQLGTQYF; CDR3 DNA: TGTGCCAGTAGCGACTGGCAGCTTGGGACCCAGTACTTC
J gene: TRBJ2-1; D gene: TRBD2; V gene: TRBV13; clone size: NA; CDR3 protein: CASSLGGLANDEQFF; CDR3 DNA: TGTGCCAGCAGCTTAGGCGGACTAGCGAATGATGAGCAGTTCTTC
J gene: TRBJ2-7; D gene: NA; V gene: TRBV29-1; clone size: NA; CDR3 protein: CSVGFYPYEQYF; CDR3 DNA: TGCAGCGTTGGTTTCTATCCCTACGAGCAGTACTTC
J gene: TRBJ2-1; D gene: TRBD2; V gene: TRBV29-1; clone size: few; CDR3 protein: CSVEDLSGSFNEQFF; CDR3 DNA: TGCAGCGTTGAAGATCTAAGCGGGAGCTTCAATGAGCAGTTCTTC
J gene: TRBJ2-7; D gene: TRBD2; V gene: TRBV27; clone size: NA; CDR3 protein: CASSSLAGGLRGYEQYF; CDR3 DNA: TGTGCCAGCAGTTCACTAGCGGGAGGCCTCCGAGGATACGAGCAGTACTTC
J gene: TRBJ2-7; D gene: TRBD1; V gene: TRBV11-2; clone size: NA; CDR3 protein: CASSLDGQVSSYEQYF; CDR3 DNA: TGTGCCAGCAGCTTAGATGGACAGGTTAGCTCCTACGAGCAGTACTTC
J gene: TRBJ1-6; D gene: TRBD1; V gene: TRBV11-2; clone size: NA; CDR3 protein: CASSLGQGTNSPLHF; CDR3 DNA: TGTGCCAGCAGCCTAGGACAGGGAACTAATTCACCCCTCCACTTT